The 5 T cell receptor beta chains listed next were all sequenced from one sample in a study of blood T cell repertoires in COVID-19. The method was immunoSEQ multiplex PCR; TCRdb's version includes in-frame clones alone and lacks a portion of them. The sample lists roughly 140,000 clones; around nine tenths were seen once. The sequencing sample was made of peripheral blood. All receptors derive from a woman aged 40 to 49 with acute or convalescent COVID-19.

This sequence joins TRBV24-1 and TRBJ2-7; a weak D match, TRBD1 (6 bases). The germline V gene has CDR1 KGHDR and CDR2 SFDVKD. The CDR3 length is 15 residues. The V end was cut by 2 bases, the J end by 3 bases, with 13 bases between. CDR3 nucleotides: TGTGCCACCAGTGATTCCCGGGACACTTACTACGAGCAGTACTTC. Protein: CATSDSRDTYYEQYF.

V is TRBV3-1 (or the pseudogene TRBV3-2) and J is TRBJ1-1; TRBD1 matches 8 bases. Germline-derived CDR1 and CDR2 are LGHDT and YNNKEL (reference sequence). The V segment lost 5 bases and the J segment 10 bases; nucleotides outside the gene matches: 6. This CDR3 comprises 12 residues. The CDR3 loop is CASSSRTGLAFF. The CDR3 DNA is TGTGCCAGCAGCTCTCGGACAGGGCTAGCTTTCTTT.

The genes are TRBV4-1 and TRBJ2-2; TRBD2 matches 11 bases. V lost 2 bases, J lost 3 bases, and 5 bases stayed unmatched. The germline V gene encodes CDR1 MGHRA and CDR2 YSYEKL. CDR3 size: 17 residues. The CDR3 DNA follows: TGCGCCAGCAGCCAACCTAGCGGGGGGCCATACACCGGGGAGCTGTTTTTT. As protein: CASSQPSGGPYTGELFF.

V is TRBV27 and J is TRBJ1-6; 7 positions agree with TRBD1. The ends lost 3 bases at V and 9 bases at J; junction bases unmatched: 11. Germline assignment: CDR1 MNHEY and CDR2 SMNVEV (reference sequence). This CDR3 region has 16 residues. CDR3 amino acids: CASSFSRDSSVSPLHF. Here the CDR3 DNA reads TGTGCCAGCAGTTTTAGCCGGGACAGTTCTGTTTCACCCCTCCACTTT.

This chain joins TRBV6-5 and TRBJ2-7, with a tentative D call TRBD1 (6 bases). The CDR3 totals 13 residues. Germline CDR1 MNHEY, CDR2 SVGAGI. V lost 1 base and J lost 3, with 7 bases in between. For the CDR3, the DNA is TGTGCCAGCAGTTACTTACAGGGCTACGAGCAGTACTTC. It is translated as CASSYLQGYEQYF.